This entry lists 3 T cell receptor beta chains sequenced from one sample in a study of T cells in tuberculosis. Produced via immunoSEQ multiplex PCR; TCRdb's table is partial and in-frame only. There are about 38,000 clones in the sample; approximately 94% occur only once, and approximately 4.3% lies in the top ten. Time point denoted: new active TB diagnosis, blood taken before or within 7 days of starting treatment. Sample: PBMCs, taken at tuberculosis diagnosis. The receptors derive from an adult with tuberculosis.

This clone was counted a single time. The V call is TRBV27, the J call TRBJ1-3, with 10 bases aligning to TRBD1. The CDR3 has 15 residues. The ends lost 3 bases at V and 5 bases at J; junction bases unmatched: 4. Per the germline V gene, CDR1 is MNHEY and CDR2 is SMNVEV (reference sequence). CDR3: CASSFGGQGRNTIYF. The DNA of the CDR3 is TGTGCCAGCAGTTTCGGGGGACAGGGGAGAAACACCATATATTTT.

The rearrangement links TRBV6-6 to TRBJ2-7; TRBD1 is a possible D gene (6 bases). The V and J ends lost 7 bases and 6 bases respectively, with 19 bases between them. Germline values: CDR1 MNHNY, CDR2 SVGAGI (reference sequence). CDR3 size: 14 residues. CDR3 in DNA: TGTGCCAGCACCCATCACGACAGGCCGGCCGAGCAGTACTTC. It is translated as CASTHHDRPAEQYF.

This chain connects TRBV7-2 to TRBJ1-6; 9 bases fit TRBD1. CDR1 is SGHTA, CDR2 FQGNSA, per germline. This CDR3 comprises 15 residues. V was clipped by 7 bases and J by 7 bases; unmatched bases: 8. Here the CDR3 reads CASNSGQGVNSPLHF. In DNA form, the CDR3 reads TGTGCCAGCAACTCGGGACAGGGAGTAAATTCACCCCTCCACTTT. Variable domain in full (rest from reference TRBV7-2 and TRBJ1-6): GAGVSQSPSNKVTEKGKDVELRCDPISGHTALYWYRQSLGQGLEFLIYFQGNSAPDKSGLPSDRFSAERTGGSVSTLTIQRTQQEDSAVYLCASNSGQGVNSPLHFGNGTRLTVT.